This T cell receptor (beta chain) derives from a study of Graves' ophthalmopathy and Graves' hyperthyroidism. Overall study: Peripheral blood was gathered at the point of initial diagnosis, before any treatment started.

Points from the study as a whole: As the model predicted ophthalmopathy progression, it achieved a sensitivity of 55% to 71% and a specificity of 72.22%. Clonotypes were expanded in thyroid at above 0.001 frequency, and most also appeared in blood.

Someone took the PBMCs out of about 9.7 ml of fresh peripheral blood. CDR1 and CDR2 from the germline V gene are KGHDR and SFDVKD. Trimming removed 4 bases at V and 2 bases at J, with 7 bases between. CDR3 size: 14 residues. This clonotype appeared many times. Its antigen is not identified. TCR beta CDR3 amplification used RNA transcripts. Second-round multiplex PCR followed a first-round RT-PCR using HTBI primers. MiXCR, applied by TCRdb to the multiplex PCR reads, yields one record per CDR3 protein. The table has around 470,000 distinct CDR3 sequences, approximately 14% seen once; the top ten hold 9.8%.

The V gene is TRBV24-1, the J gene TRBJ2-2; no firm D call. The sequenced sample was blood. The clonotype comes from a woman in her 30s with Graves' ophthalmopathy. CDR3 region: CATSESRNTGELFF. DNA of the CDR3: TGTGCCACCAGTGAGTCCAGAAACACCGGGGAGCTGTTTTTT.